This T cell receptor beta chain was sequenced in a study of Graves' ophthalmopathy and Graves' hyperthyroidism (dated by TCRdb to the late 2010s). Regarding the study in general: Peripheral blood samples were taken at the time of initial diagnosis, before any treatment was given. In roughly 6 hyperthyroidism patients, T-cell repertoires of thyroid tissue and blood were compared. A discovery set of about a hundred patients (around 40 ophthalmopathy, about 59 stable hyperthyroidism) was enrolled to explore V-J signatures distinguishing ophthalmopathy from hyperthyroidism. To tell Graves' ophthalmopathy apart from Graves' hyperthyroidism, and to predict which patients would progress to ophthalmopathy, the study relied on TCR beta repertoire signatures. In total, under 150 blood samples were TCR-sequenced: some 43 ophthalmopathy, some 75 hyperthyroidism and some 17 hyperthyroidism-to-ophthalmopathy patients. The 100 or so discovery patients were randomly split 7:3 into training and test sets. After sampling, hyperthyroidism patients received methimazole starting at 30 mg daily, and ophthalmopathy patients received high-dose intravenous methylprednisolone. The independent validation cohort included approximately 19 hyperthyroidism patients plus 17 patients who later progressed from hyperthyroidism to ophthalmopathy.

Stable hyperthyroidism was defined as no progression to ophthalmopathy within 18 months of follow-up. Hyperthyroidism patients were newly diagnosed, were aged 18 to 65 years, and had a disease duration under 2 months. Anyone with other autoimmune diseases, uncontrolled infections, pregnancy or lactation was excluded from the study. Clinical symptoms, serum thyroxine, TRAb, thyroid ultrasound and orbital computed tomography were used for diagnosis. PBMCs were isolated from 7.5 to 10 ml of fresh peripheral blood by Ficoll-Paque density gradient centrifugation. Total RNA was extracted with Trizol reagent and quality-checked on an Agilent 2100 Bioanalyzer. Broader findings and caveats from the paper: Most expanded thyroid clonotypes with a frequency above 0.001 also appeared in blood, which suggests that blood repertoires may reflect the immune response in the thyroid. In validation, the model predicted ophthalmopathy progression with 70.59% sensitivity and less than 80% specificity; eleven to twelve predicted patients were CT-confirmed with GO in a median of approximately 6.2 months. The 13-signature model separated ophthalmopathy from stable hyperthyroidism with about 86% sensitivity and 81.08% specificity in cross-validation, and 80%/75% in the test set. No statistical method was used to predetermine the sample size, and group allocation was not hidden from the investigators.

TCR beta CDR3 regions were amplified from RNA transcripts for repertoire sequencing. HTBI primers and the Qiagen OneStep RT-PCR kit were used in a first-round RT-PCR, which was followed by a second-round multiplex PCR, size selection and purification. The libraries underwent paired-end sequencing with 100 bp reads on an Illumina HiSeq2000. The authors' pipeline ran thus. SOAPnuke was used to process the reads, removing any read that contained adapters or uncalled bases, had a mean Phred below 15, or lacked an exact match to the constant primer or identifier. High-quality paired reads were merged with COPE v1.2.5. Each unique nucleotide sequence was defined as a clonotype, and clonotypes were aligned to IMGT TRB V, D and J references with MiTCR v1.1. Only V-J combinations with frequency above 0.0001 were analysed, covering about 99% of repertoires. For each V-J combination, a TCR clonal expansion and chaos score was defined as the ratio of F50 clonal expansion to chaos observed in the TCRdist matrix. Welch's t-statistics and random forest were used to narrow the features down to approximately twelve V-J combinations, which were then fed into a naive Bayes classifier. Thyroid-blood repertoire similarity was quantified with the Morisita-Horn index. The public sequencing data were trimmed at Q25 with fastp and processed into clonotypes with MiXCR by TCRdb, which kept only in-frame beta chains. All rows with the same CDR3 protein become a single entry with the most common DNA and genes. Here the V and J calls rest on TCRdb's processing, not on the authors' analysis. This sample has 620,000 or so distinct CDR3 sequences in its table, and around a fifth of those were observed once. The ten top clones hold approximately 7.7% of the sample.

As regards this clonotype: What antigen it recognizes has not been identified. Base qualities were left out, and no much larger clone turns up one base away.

Taken from the germline V gene, the CDR1 and CDR2 loops are MNHEY and SVGAGI. The germline V and J ends show losses of 2 bases and 4 bases respectively, and no gene match explains 8 bases of the junction. Including the terminal cysteine and phenylalanine, the CDR3 comprises 17 residues. The retained sequence is limited to the CDR3, 51 bases, with the frame set at the first base. This chain joins TRBV6-5 to TRBJ2-5; 12 middle bases align to TRBD2. Material for sequencing was peripheral blood. The sequence came from a woman aged 18-29 years with stable Graves' hyperthyroidism. Some clones in this sample may be carry-over from other donors' samples. Donor details come from another sample of the same person, matched by shared clones. The CDR3 protein sequence reads: CASSYLLAGGPGETQYF. The sequence in DNA is TGTGCCAGCAGTTACCTCCTAGCGGGAGGGCCAGGAGAGACCCAGTACTTC.